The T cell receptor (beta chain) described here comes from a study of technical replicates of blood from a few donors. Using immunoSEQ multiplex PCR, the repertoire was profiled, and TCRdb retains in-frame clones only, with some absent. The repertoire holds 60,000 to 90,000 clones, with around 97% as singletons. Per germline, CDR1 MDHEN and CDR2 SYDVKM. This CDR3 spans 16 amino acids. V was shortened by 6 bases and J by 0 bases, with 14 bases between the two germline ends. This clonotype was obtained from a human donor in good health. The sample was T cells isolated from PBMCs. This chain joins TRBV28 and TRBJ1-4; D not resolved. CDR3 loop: CASRPMEVATNEKLFF. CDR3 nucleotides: TGTGCCAGCAGGCCCATGGAGGTTGCAACTAATGAAAAACTGTTTTTT.